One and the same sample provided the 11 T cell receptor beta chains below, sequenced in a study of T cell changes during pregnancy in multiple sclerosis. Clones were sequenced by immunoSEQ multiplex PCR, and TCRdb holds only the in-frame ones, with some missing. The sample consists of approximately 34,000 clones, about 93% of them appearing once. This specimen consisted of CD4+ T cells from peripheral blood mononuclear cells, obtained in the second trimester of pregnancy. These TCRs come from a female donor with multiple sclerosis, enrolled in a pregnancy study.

CDR3 protein: CASRRTSGITDTQYF. CDR3 DNA: TGTGCCAGCAGAAGGACTAGCGGGATAACAGATACGCAGTATTTT. The chain joins TRBV6-1 to TRBJ2-3; 12 bases map to TRBD2. Germline-derived CDR1 and CDR2 are MNHNS and SASEGT. V lost 6 bases to trimming and J lost 3 bases; unmatched junction nucleotides: 4. This CDR3 is built from 15 residues.

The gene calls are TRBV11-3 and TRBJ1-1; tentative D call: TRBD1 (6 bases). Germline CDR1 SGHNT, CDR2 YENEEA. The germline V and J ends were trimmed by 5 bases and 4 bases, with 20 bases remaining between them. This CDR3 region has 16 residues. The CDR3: CASSPGYTGSSTEAFF. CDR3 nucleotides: TGTGCCAGCAGCCCTGGTTATACAGGGAGCAGCACTGAAGCTTTCTTT.

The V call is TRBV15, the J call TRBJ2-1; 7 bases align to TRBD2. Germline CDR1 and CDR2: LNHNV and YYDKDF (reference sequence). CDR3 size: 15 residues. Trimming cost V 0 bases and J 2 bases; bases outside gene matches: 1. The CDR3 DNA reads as TGTGCCACCAGCAGAGATAGCGGGCCCTACAATGAGCAGTTCTTC. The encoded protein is CATSRDSGPYNEQFF.

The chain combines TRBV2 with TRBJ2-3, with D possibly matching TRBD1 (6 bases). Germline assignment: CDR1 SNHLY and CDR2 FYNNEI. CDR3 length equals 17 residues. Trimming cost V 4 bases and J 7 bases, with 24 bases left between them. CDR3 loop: CASSVSKYREEQNTQYF. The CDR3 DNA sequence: TGTGCCAGCAGTGTTAGTAAATACAGGGAAGAGCAAAATACGCAGTATTTT.

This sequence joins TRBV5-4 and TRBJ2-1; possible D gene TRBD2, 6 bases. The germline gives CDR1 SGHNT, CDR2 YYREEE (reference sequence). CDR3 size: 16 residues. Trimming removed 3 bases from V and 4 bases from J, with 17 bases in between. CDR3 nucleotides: TGTGCCAGCAGCTCACCGGGACGGGAGTGGTACAATGAGCAGTTCTTC. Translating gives CASSSPGREWYNEQFF.

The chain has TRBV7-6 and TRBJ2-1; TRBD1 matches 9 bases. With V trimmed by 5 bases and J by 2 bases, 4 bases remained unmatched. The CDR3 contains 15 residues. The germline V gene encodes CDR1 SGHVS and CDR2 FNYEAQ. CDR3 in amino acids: CASSTGQGTYNEQFF. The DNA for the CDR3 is TGTGCCAGCAGCACGGGACAGGGCACCTACAATGAGCAGTTCTTC. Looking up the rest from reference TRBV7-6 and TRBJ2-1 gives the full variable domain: GAGVSQSPRYKVTKRGQDVALRCDPISGHVSLYWYRQALGQGPEFLTYFNYEAQQDKSGLPNDRFSAERPEGSISTLTIQRTEQRDSAMYRCASSTGQGTYNEQFFGPGTRLTVL.

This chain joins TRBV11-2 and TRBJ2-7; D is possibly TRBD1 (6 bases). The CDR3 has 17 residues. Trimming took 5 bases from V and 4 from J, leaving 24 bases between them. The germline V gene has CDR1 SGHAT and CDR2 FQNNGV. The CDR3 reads CASSINVGQPLSYEQYF. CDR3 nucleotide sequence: TGTGCCAGCAGCATTAACGTCGGACAGCCCCTTTCTTACGAGCAGTACTTC. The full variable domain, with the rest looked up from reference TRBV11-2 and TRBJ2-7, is EAGVAQSPRYKIIEKRQSVAFWCNPISGHATLYWYQQILGQGPKLLIQFQNNGVVDDSQLPKDRFSAERLKGVDSTLKIQPAKLEDSAVYLCASSINVGQPLSYEQYFGPGTRLTVT.

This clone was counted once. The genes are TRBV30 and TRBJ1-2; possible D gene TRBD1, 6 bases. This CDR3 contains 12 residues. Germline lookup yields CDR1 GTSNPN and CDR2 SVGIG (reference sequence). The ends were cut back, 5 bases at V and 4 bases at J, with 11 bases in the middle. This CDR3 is CAWPQGPYGYTF. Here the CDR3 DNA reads TGTGCCTGGCCACAGGGTCCCTATGGCTACACCTTC.

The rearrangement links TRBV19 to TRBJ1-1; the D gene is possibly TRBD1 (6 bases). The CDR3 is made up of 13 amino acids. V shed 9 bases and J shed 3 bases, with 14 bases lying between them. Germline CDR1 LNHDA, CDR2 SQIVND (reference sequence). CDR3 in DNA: TGTGCCAGCGAACAGGGTTTATACACTGAAGCTTTCTTT. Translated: CASEQGLYTEAFF.

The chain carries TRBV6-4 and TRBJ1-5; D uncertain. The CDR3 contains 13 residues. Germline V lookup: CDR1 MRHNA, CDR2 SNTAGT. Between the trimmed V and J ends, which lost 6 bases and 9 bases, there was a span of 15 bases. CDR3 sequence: CASREQPGMPQHF. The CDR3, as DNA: TGTGCCAGCAGGGAACAGCCGGGGATGCCCCAGCATTTT.

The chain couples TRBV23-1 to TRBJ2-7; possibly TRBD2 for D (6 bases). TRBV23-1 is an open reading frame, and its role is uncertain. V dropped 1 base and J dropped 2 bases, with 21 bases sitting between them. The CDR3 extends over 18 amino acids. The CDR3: CASSQLSRYGTHPYEQYF. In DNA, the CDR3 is TGCGCCAGCAGTCAATTGAGTAGGTACGGGACTCACCCCTACGAGCAGTACTTC.